Below are 24 T cell receptor beta chains sequenced from a single sample in a study of shared clonotypes between healthy human individuals. TCRdb's table, derived via immunoSEQ multiplex PCR, lists solely in-frame clones and lacks some. The sample holds around 2,100,000 clones, 85% to 95% seen once. CD8 cells regarded as naive lacked CD45RO, were positively chosen for CCR7, and omitted terminally differentiated effector memory CD45RA+ cells. Sequences were obtained from naive CD8+ T cells sorted from blood. Receptor source: a young man in good health.

This clone was counted once. V is TRBV10-1 and J is TRBJ2-3; D gene unclear. Per the germline V gene, CDR1 is WNHNN and CDR2 is SYGVQD (reference sequence). Between the trimmed V and J ends, which lost 0 bases and 0 bases, there was a span of 4 bases. This CDR3 spans 14 amino acids. This CDR3 reads CASSESASTDTQYF. The CDR3 DNA sequence: TGCGCCAGCAGTGAGTCTGCCAGCACAGATACGCAGTATTTT.

The chain recombines TRBV7-2 with TRBJ1-3, with 11 bases that match TRBD1. The CDR3 runs to 17 residues. V dropped 1 base and J dropped 4; count of bases not matched to a gene: 6. Germline assignment: CDR1 SGHTA and CDR2 FQGNSA. The CDR3 nucleotides are TGTGCCAGCAGCTTAGTCGGACAGGGGGCTAGGGGAAACACCATATATTTT. Encoded protein: CASSLVGQGARGNTIYF. The full variable domain, completed using reference TRBV7-2 and TRBJ1-3, is GAGVSQSPSNKVTEKGKDVELRCDPISGHTALYWYRQSLGQGLEFLIYFQGNSAPDKSGLPSDRFSAERTGGSVSTLTIQRTQQEDSAVYLCASSLVGQGARGNTIYFGEGSWLTVV.

V usage is TRBV5-6 and J usage is TRBJ1-2; tentative D call: TRBD1 (5 bases). The CDR3 runs 18 residues. Trimming pared 2 bases from V and 0 bases from J, leaving 20 bases between. Germline loops: CDR1 SGHDT, CDR2 YYEEEE. The CDR3 is CASSFASGTFQANYGYTF. The CDR3 DNA sequence: TGTGCCAGCAGCTTCGCCTCAGGGACTTTTCAAGCTAACTATGGCTACACCTTC.

V usage is TRBV11-2 and J usage is TRBJ2-1; perhaps TRBD2 as D (5 bases). CDR1 is SGHAT, CDR2 FQNNGV, per germline. CDR3 length: 12 amino acids. The V end lost 5 bases, the J end lost 9 bases, and 11 bases lay between the germline ends. The CDR3 protein is CASSPPEAEQFF. CDR3 in DNA: TGTGCCAGCAGCCCTCCGGAGGCTGAGCAGTTCTTC.

The gene calls are TRBV5-3 and TRBJ1-1, with D unclear. TRBV5-3 is classed as an ORF, of uncertain function. V lost 3 bases and J 0 bases, leaving 15 bases between the germline ends. The CDR3 runs 16 residues. Here the CDR3 DNA reads TGTGCCAGAAGCTCCGGCATTCAAATCATGAACACTGAAGCTTTCTTT. This encodes CARSSGIQIMNTEAFF.

The gene calls are TRBV5-8 and TRBJ2-7; possible D gene TRBD2, 6 bases. V was clipped by 4 bases and J by 6 bases, with 23 bases between them. Germline V gene sequence: CDR1 SGHTS, CDR2 YDEGEE. The CDR3 extends over 16 amino acids. The CDR3 DNA follows: TGTGCCAGCAGCCTTGGACTAAACGGCGTTTATGGCGAGCAGTACTTC. Translating it yields CASSLGLNGVYGEQYF.

The rearrangement joins TRBV13 to TRBJ1-1; 8 bases agree with TRBD1. In germline, CDR1 is PRHDT, CDR2 FYEKMQ (reference sequence). The CDR3 has 14 residues. With V trimmed by 5 bases and J by 7 bases, 9 bases remained unmatched. As DNA, the CDR3 is TGTGCCAGCAGCCCCTCCGGACAGGGTATTGAAGCTTTCTTT. Encoded protein: CASSPSGQGIEAFF.

The CDR3, as DNA: TGTGCCAGCAGCTTAAGCCAGCGGGGGGGCTATGAGCAGTTCTTC. Its protein product is CASSLSQRGGYEQFF. V gene TRBV7-6 combines with J gene TRBJ2-1; 10 bases line up with TRBD2. The CDR3 has 15 amino acids. Per the germline V gene, CDR1 is SGHVS and CDR2 is FNYEAQ. Trimming cost V 2 bases and J 8 bases; bases outside gene matches: 6.

The V gene is TRBV6-6, the J gene TRBJ2-3, with D uncertain. This CDR3 spans 12 amino acids. Trimming pared 0 bases from V and 5 bases from J, leaving 3 bases between. Germline CDR1 reads MNHNY; CDR2 reads SVGAGI (reference sequence). CDR3 DNA sequence: TGTGCCAGCAGTTACTCCGAAGATACGCAGTATTTT. As protein: CASSYSEDTQYF.

This clone was observed once. This rearrangement joins TRBV14 to TRBJ1-2; 10 bases line up with TRBD1. CDR3 length: 15 residues. Germline V gene lookup returns CDR1 SGHDN and CDR2 FVKESK. The V gene end was trimmed by 2 bases and the J gene end by 8 bases; junction bases not matched to a gene: 8. The CDR3 loop reads CASSQLDRGRKGYTF. As DNA, the CDR3 is TGTGCCAGCAGCCAATTAGACAGGGGGCGGAAAGGCTACACCTTC.

On this clone: In the same sample, other DNA sequences code for this CDR3. V gene TRBV7-9 combines with J gene TRBJ2-5; D not resolved. There are 13 residues in the CDR3. Germline assignment: CDR1 SEHNR and CDR2 FQNEAQ (reference sequence). Trimming removed 5 bases from V and 4 bases from J, with 11 bases in between. This CDR3 reads CASSPAGRETQYF. The DNA for the CDR3 is TGTGCCAGCAGCCCCGCCGGCAGAGAGACCCAGTACTTC. Based on the CDR3 plus reference TRBV7-9 and TRBJ2-5, the full variable domain is DTGVSQNPRHKITKRGQNVTFRCDPISEHNRLYWYRQTLGQGPEFLTYFQNEAQLEKSRLLSDRFSAERPKGSFSTLEIQRTEQGDSAMYLCASSPAGRETQYFGPGTRLLVL.

This clone was seen once. The chain uses TRBV9 and TRBJ2-7; 9 bases are shared with TRBD2. CDR3 length: 14 amino acids. The ends lost 3 bases at V and 7 bases at J; junction bases unmatched: 8. From germline, CDR1 is SGDLS and CDR2 YYNGEE. The CDR3 DNA reads TGTGCCAGCAGCGAGGCGGGAGGGCCTGGAGAGCAGTACTTC. It codes for CASSEAGGPGEQYF.

The chain has TRBV4-1 and TRBJ1-6; D is perhaps TRBD1 (6 bases). V was clipped by 0 bases and J by 10 bases, with 16 bases between them. From germline, CDR1 is MGHRA and CDR2 YSYEKL. The CDR3 spans 16 residues. The CDR3 reads CASSQDSTGYASPLHF. The CDR3 DNA reads TGCGCCAGCAGCCAAGATTCTACAGGGTATGCATCACCCCTCCACTTT.

The chain employs TRBV5-4 and TRBJ2-1; D remains unclear. Deletions cut 0 bases from V and 0 bases from J, with 7 bases between. CDR3 length equals 15 residues. Germline-derived CDR1 and CDR2 are SGHNT and YYREEE (reference sequence). The CDR3 loop is CASSLGQSSYNEQFF. The CDR3 nucleotides read TGTGCCAGCAGCTTGGGGCAGAGCTCCTACAATGAGCAGTTCTTC.

This sequence joins TRBV13 and TRBJ2-7; no definite D call. The V gene lost 5 bases and the J gene lost 6 bases, with 20 bases spanning the gap. Germline CDR1 reads PRHDT; CDR2 reads FYEKMQ (reference sequence). This CDR3 has 15 amino acids. The CDR3, as DNA: TGTGCCAGCAGCCCACCCCTTGGCAGTTCCAGCGAGCAGTACTTC. Translation: CASSPPLGSSSEQYF.

This clone was recorded once. The V gene is TRBV10-2, the J gene TRBJ2-2; D not certain. Trimming shortened V by 4 bases and J by 6 bases, and 6 bases separated the two germline ends. The germline V gene has CDR1 WSHSY and CDR2 SAAADI. This CDR3 comprises 12 residues. For the CDR3, the DNA is TGCGCCAGCAGTGTAGGGTCCGGGGAGCTGTTTTTT. This encodes CASSVGSGELFF.

CDR3 coding DNA: TGTGCCAGCAGCTTGGGCGGGCCCTCCTACGAGCAGTACTTC. Translated, it gives CASSLGGPSYEQYF. The chain joins TRBV11-3 to TRBJ2-7, with D possibly being TRBD2 (5 bases). This CDR3 has 14 amino acids. V dropped 3 bases and J dropped 0 bases, with 9 bases sitting between them. The germline V gene encodes CDR1 SGHNT and CDR2 YENEEA.

The V call is TRBV6-1, the J call TRBJ2-7; possible D gene TRBD2, 5 bases. Germline V gives CDR1 MNHNS, CDR2 SASEGT. V was trimmed by 7 bases and J by 1 base, leaving 14 bases between them. The CDR3 is 14 amino acids. The CDR3 nucleotides are TGTGCCAGCACCGACGATGGGAGATCCTACGAGCAGTACTTC. Protein: CASTDDGRSYEQYF.

The chain couples TRBV11-2 to TRBJ2-3, with D uncertain. The V end was cut by 1 base, the J end by 3 bases, with 8 bases between. The germline V gene has CDR1 SGHAT and CDR2 FQNNGV. The CDR3 extends over 14 amino acids. CDR3 sequence reads: CASSLGAVTDTQYF. The CDR3 nucleotides are TGTGCCAGCAGCTTAGGTGCAGTTACAGATACGCAGTATTTT.

This clone was seen a single time. The chain is built from TRBV2 and TRBJ2-7; perhaps TRBD1 as D (6 bases). V was clipped by 6 bases and J by 0 bases, with 15 bases between them. This CDR3 is built from 15 residues. Germline CDR1 and CDR2: SNHLY and FYNNEI. The CDR3 DNA is TGTGCCAGCAGCCTATACAGGGACGGCTCCTACGAGCAGTACTTC. Protein sequence: CASSLYRDGSYEQYF.

This chain joins TRBV7-2 and TRBJ2-7; TRBD1 matches 9 bases. J gave up 5 bases and V 6 bases, and 8 bases lay outside the gene matches. Germline V lookup: CDR1 SGHTA, CDR2 FQGNSA. This CDR3 region has 14 residues. The CDR3 nucleotides read TGTGCCAGCAGACCGGGGGACAGGGACAACGAGCAGTACTTC. Its protein is CASRPGDRDNEQYF.

The chain joins TRBV5-6 to TRBJ2-1; TRBD2 is a possible D gene (6 bases). This CDR3 contains 14 residues. Germline CDR1 and CDR2: SGHDT and YYEEEE. V dropped 7 bases and J dropped 4 bases, with 15 bases sitting between them. DNA for the CDR3: TGTGCCAGCCAATCCGCGGGATTTTACAATGAGCAGTTCTTC. Protein product: CASQSAGFYNEQFF.

A word on this clone: At the DNA level, this CDR3 is encoded by other sequences in the same sample as well. This rearrangement joins TRBV5-6 to TRBJ2-1, with D perhaps TRBD1 (6 bases). Trimming removed 4 bases from V and 3 bases from J, with 11 bases in between. CDR1 and CDR2 from the germline V gene are SGHDT and YYEEEE. This CDR3 is built from 14 residues. The CDR3 protein is CASSPGTSYNEQFF. As DNA, the CDR3 is TGTGCCAGCAGCCCCGGGACAAGCTACAATGAGCAGTTCTTC.

The gene calls are TRBV5-6 and TRBJ1-6; unclear D gene. There are 15 residues in the CDR3. The ends were cut back, 1 base at V and 5 bases at J, with 10 bases in the middle. Germline CDR1 and CDR2: SGHDT and YYEEEE. The CDR3 here is CASSLRWPNNSPLHF. The CDR3 DNA reads as TGTGCCAGCAGCTTGCGGTGGCCGAATAATTCACCCCTCCACTTT.